Listed below are T cell receptor beta chains from one sample, sequenced in a study of cytomegalovirus exposure and HLA in healthy donors. Libraries were prepared by immunoSEQ multiplex PCR; TCRdb keeps only in-frame clonotypes and omits some of them. The table records about 37,000 clones, 74% of them present only once. Sequenced input: PBMCs. These TCRs come from a man aged 25-40 years in good health and CMV-seronegative. Each CDR3 is given with its conserved first and last residue. A D gene is named only where the DNA matches it firmly. Clone size is stated in some rows and not others, as once, few, many or a class when expanded.

cdr3_nt cdr3_aa d_call clone_size j_call v_call
TGTGCCAGCAGCGCGGGACTAGCGGGAACAGATACGCAGTATTTT CASSAGLAGTDTQYF TRBD2 . TRBJ2-3 TRBV7-9
TGTGCCAGCAGCCAAACGGCAGGGTTGAACACTGAAGCTTTCTTT CASSQTAGLNTEAFF . . TRBJ1-1 TRBV14
TGTGCCAGCAGTGAAAGGCTCGCCTACTACGAGCAGTACTTC CASSERLAYYEQYF . . TRBJ2-7 TRBV6-1
TGTGCCTGGAGTGTCCAGGGGAGCCCGTTAGGCGTCTTC CAWSVQGSPLGVF . . TRBJ2-1 TRBV30
TGCAGCGTTGAGCGCAACCCCCCGGGAAGAGCTTTCTTT CSVERNPPGRAFF . . TRBJ1-1 TRBV29-1
TGCGCCAGCAGCCGGACAGGTATGATTAACTACGAGCAGTACTTC CASSRTGMINYEQYF TRBD1 . TRBJ2-7 TRBV4-1
TGCGCCAGCAGCTTGGCTAGCGGGATCTACAATGAGCAGTTCTTC CASSLASGIYNEQFF TRBD2 few TRBJ2-1 TRBV5-1
TGTGCCAGCTCACTACCGGGACAGGGTATCTACGAGCAGTACTTC CASSLPGQGIYEQYF TRBD1 . TRBJ2-7 TRBV18
TGTGCCAGCAGCTTAGCTTTAGGAGACTATGGCTACACCTTC CASSLALGDYGYTF . . TRBJ1-2 TRBV7-2
TGTGCCAGCAGTTACTGGCGACAGGGCACCTACGAGCAGTACTTC CASSYWRQGTYEQYF TRBD1 medium-sized TRBJ2-7 TRBV6-6
TGCGCCAGCAGCCTCGACGGAGTAAGTCGCGAAGCTTTCTTT CASSLDGVSREAFF . . TRBJ1-1 TRBV5-1
TGTGCCAGCAGTGAAGGCCAGGGCAATGAAAAACTGTTTTTT CASSEGQGNEKLFF . . TRBJ1-4 TRBV6-1